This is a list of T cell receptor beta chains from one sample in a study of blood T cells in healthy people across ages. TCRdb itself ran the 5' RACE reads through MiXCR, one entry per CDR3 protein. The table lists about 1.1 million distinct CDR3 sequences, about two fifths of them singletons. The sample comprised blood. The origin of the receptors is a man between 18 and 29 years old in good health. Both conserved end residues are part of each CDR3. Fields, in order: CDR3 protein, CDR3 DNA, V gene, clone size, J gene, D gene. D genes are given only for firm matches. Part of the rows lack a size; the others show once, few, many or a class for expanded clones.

CASSWRTGGESSYNEQFF TGCGCCAGCAGCTGGAGGACAGGGGGCGAGAGCTCCTACAATGAGCAGTTCTTC TRBV5-1 NA TRBJ2-1 TRBD1
CASSQAQFQETQYF TGTGCCAGCAGCCAAGCCCAGTTCCAAGAGACCCAGTACTTC TRBV4-2 few TRBJ2-5 NA
CASSYSQRDYGYTF TGCGCCAGCAGTTATTCCCAGAGGGACTATGGCTACACCTTC TRBV5-1 few TRBJ1-2 NA
CASSLAERTANYGYTF TGTGCCAGCAGCTTAGCGGAAAGGACAGCAAACTATGGCTACACCTTC TRBV7-8 few TRBJ1-2 NA
CASSLLLGNGNEQFF TGTGCCAGCAGCTTACTTCTGGGAAATGGGAATGAGCAGTTCTTC TRBV7-2 NA TRBJ2-1 NA
CASSLGQPEETQYF TGCGCCAGCAGCCTTGGACAGCCAGAAGAGACCCAGTACTTC TRBV5-1 NA TRBJ2-5 NA
CASSVEATNEKLFF TGCGCCAGCAGCGTGGAGGCAACTAATGAAAAACTGTTTTTT TRBV5-1 many TRBJ1-4 NA
CASSYLGGASSYNEQFF TGTGCCAGCAGTTACTTGGGGGGGGCGTCTTCCTACAATGAGCAGTTCTTC TRBV6-5 NA TRBJ2-1 NA
CASGYRLGEAFF TGTGCCAGCGGCTATCGGTTGGGTGAAGCTTTCTTT TRBV25-1 NA TRBJ1-1 NA
CSASPLSGGWGDTQYF TGCAGTGCTAGCCCCCTGAGCGGGGGCTGGGGAGATACGCAGTATTTT TRBV20-1 few TRBJ2-3 TRBD2
CASSYFVRLAGKRTWAQYF TGTGCCAGCAGTTACTTCGTGCGACTAGCGGGGAAGCGCACGTGGGCGCAGTATTTT TRBV6-5 few TRBJ2-3 TRBD2
CASSRGTGSYGYTF TGTGCCAGTAGTCGAGGGACAGGGTCCTATGGCTACACCTTC TRBV19 NA TRBJ1-2 TRBD1
CASKSLTSTGELFF TGCGCCAGCAAATCGCTCACCTCCACCGGGGAGCTGTTTTTT TRBV5-1 NA TRBJ2-2 NA
CASSLRPTAAMNTEAFF TGCGCCAGCAGCCTCCGACCGACCGCCGCTATGAACACTGAAGCTTTCTTT TRBV4-1 NA TRBJ1-1 NA
CASSYQVYGSDTQYF TGTGCCAGCAGCTACCAGGTGTACGGCTCAGATACGCAGTATTTT TRBV12-3/TRBV12-4 few TRBJ2-3 NA
CASRKQGRGTEAFF TGTGCCAGCAGGAAACAGGGGAGAGGCACTGAAGCTTTCTTT TRBV12-3/TRBV12-4 NA TRBJ1-1 TRBD1
CASIPGTGWNEQFF TGTGCCAGCATCCCCGGGACAGGGTGGAATGAGCAGTTCTTC TRBV7-9 NA TRBJ2-1 TRBD1
CASSPQTGGNEQYF TGTGCCAGCAGCCCGCAGACAGGGGGCAATGAGCAGTACTTC TRBV3-1 NA TRBJ2-7 TRBD1
CASSQETRGRNEKLFF TGTGCCAGCAGCCAAGAAACCAGGGGCCGTAATGAAAAACTGTTTTTT TRBV4-2 NA TRBJ1-4 NA
CASSYPERDQPQHF TGTGCCAGCAGTTACCCGGAAAGGGATCAGCCCCAGCATTTT TRBV6-2/TRBV6-3 NA TRBJ1-5 NA
CASSSSGGVDEQFF TGTGCCAGCAGTAGTAGCGGGGGGGTCGATGAGCAGTTCTTC TRBV7-3 NA TRBJ2-1 TRBD2
CASTRTDRGGTEAFF TGTGCCAGCACCCGCACTGACAGGGGAGGGACTGAAGCTTTCTTT TRBV12-3/TRBV12-4 NA TRBJ1-1 TRBD1
CASSEAGDRDLYGYTF TGTGCCAGCAGTGAAGCGGGCGACAGGGACTTGTATGGCTACACCTTC TRBV6-1 NA TRBJ1-2 TRBD1
CASSQATTGGSYEQYF TGTGCCAGCAGCCAAGCCACGACAGGGGGCTCCTACGAGCAGTACTTC TRBV3-1 NA TRBJ2-7 TRBD1
CASSRGGSRGNYEQYF TGTGCCAGCAGCCGAGGCGGATCGCGGGGGAATTACGAGCAGTACTTC TRBV6-5 NA TRBJ2-7 TRBD2
CASRGDTPTNEKLFF TGTGCCAGCAGGGGGGACACTCCAACTAATGAAAAACTGTTTTTT TRBV12-3/TRBV12-4 few TRBJ1-4 NA
CASMSEGEGTEAFF TGTGCCAGCATGTCGGAAGGGGAAGGCACTGAAGCTTTCTTT TRBV6-5 NA TRBJ1-1 NA
CASGNRVPEAFF TGTGCCAGCGGCAACAGGGTACCTGAAGCTTTCTTT TRBV5-6 NA TRBJ1-1 NA
CATPPQGLGETQYF TGTGCCACTCCACCACAGGGGTTGGGGGAGACCCAGTACTTC TRBV6-1 few TRBJ2-5 TRBD1
CSADQGEVLQVYGYTF TGCAGTGCCGACCAGGGAGAAGTGCTACAGGTCTATGGCTACACCTTC TRBV20-1 few TRBJ1-2 NA
CAISGRDGGGGYTEAFF TGTGCCATCAGTGGCCGGGACGGGGGCGGAGGGTACACTGAAGCTTTCTTT TRBV10-3 NA TRBJ1-1 NA
CASSAGTGTEAFF TGTGCCAGCAGTGCCGGGACAGGCACTGAAGCTTTCTTT TRBV25-1 few TRBJ1-1 TRBD1
CSVGGEGAKNIQYF TGCAGCGTTGGGGGGGAGGGAGCCAAAAACATTCAGTACTTC TRBV29-1 NA TRBJ2-4 TRBD2
CASSLVGKLQETQYF TGTGCCAGCAGCTTAGTGGGGAAACTCCAAGAGACCCAGTACTTC TRBV11-2 NA TRBJ2-5 NA
CATSDFPGQGLFF TGTGCCACCAGTGATTTCCCCGGACAGGGACTGTTCTTC TRBV24-1 NA TRBJ2-1 TRBD1
CASSFSQAVSGELFF TGTGCCAGCAGTTTTTCACAGGCTGTTAGCGGGGAGCTGTTTTTT TRBV27 NA TRBJ2-2 NA
CASSREPLDTEAFF TGTGCCAGCAGCCGTGAACCTTTGGACACTGAAGCTTTCTTT TRBV7-2 NA TRBJ1-1 NA
CASSQLAVGQPQHF TGCGCCAGCAGTCAATTGGCAGTCGGTCAGCCCCAGCATTTT TRBV4-1 few TRBJ1-5 NA
CSAQSQGGGQPQHF TGCAGTGCCCAAAGTCAAGGGGGCGGCCAGCCCCAGCATTTT TRBV20-1 NA TRBJ1-5 TRBD1
CTSSEYGRAGTYGYTF TGTACCAGCAGTGAATATGGCAGGGCGGGTACCTATGGCTACACCTTC TRBV25-1 NA TRBJ1-2 NA
CASSLARGDNEQFF TGTGCCAGCAGCTTAGCCCGAGGTGACAATGAGCAGTTCTTC TRBV7-9 NA TRBJ2-1 NA
CASRYPGLASKNIQYF TGTGCCAGCAGGTACCCGGGACTAGCGTCTAAAAACATTCAGTACTTC TRBV7-2 NA TRBJ2-4 TRBD2
CASSWTGVEETQYF TGTGCCAGCAGCTGGACAGGGGTTGAGGAGACCCAGTACTTC TRBV7-2 NA TRBJ2-5 TRBD1
CASSSRGLGTYEQYF TGTGCCAGCAGCTCCCGGGGATTGGGGACCTACGAGCAGTACTTC TRBV7-8 few TRBJ2-7 NA